Sequencing of this T cell receptor beta chain was carried out in a study of blood T cell repertoires in COVID-19 (dated by TCRdb to 2020 to 2022). In terms of the full investigation: Collaborator samples came from the United States, Italy and Spain and covered acute and convalescent phases of COVID-19. The samples were drawn from two sources: the first 160 participants of the ongoing ImmuneRACE study, and about 1,300 subjects contributed by 6 global collaborators. The repertoires were made available in a free public database intended to serve as a resource for research on the immune response to SARS-CoV-2. Subjects who had been exposed to COVID-19, were actively infected with it, or had recovered from it provided the deeply sampled blood TCRbeta repertoires that made up the dataset. Nearly every sample came with metadata listing a de-identified subject ID, COVID-19 status, age in years and sex. The material from the prospective study consisted of cDNA or gDNA derived from T cells, B-cell-depleted T cells, or PBMCs. Where available, HLA class I and class II types were obtained from metadata supplied by the sample provider rather than from assay-based typing.

The immunoSEQ Assay, a bias-controlled multiplex PCR, was used to amplify TCRbeta CDR3 regions from genomic DNA. As for the original processing: Nucleated cell counts per sample were estimated from amplification of reference gene primers within the assay. Sequence reads were collapsed and filtered to measure the absolute abundance of every unique TCRbeta CDR3 rearrangement. For each sample, productive Simpson clonality was calculated as the square root of Simpson's diversity index across productive rearrangements. TCRdb retrieved this table from immuneACCESS and kept in-frame rearrangements only. Not all clones are present; in checked studies, unresolved V genes account for under half, and no reason is known for the remainder. V and J calls plus clone size are reproduced from that table; the DNA served to infer D and trimming. The sample table contains 53,000 or so clones; only one count was recorded for roughly 86% of them. The top ten clones comprise roughly 12% of the sample.

From V the trimming removes 6 bases and from J it removes 9 bases, while the gene matches leave 14 bases of the junction unaccounted for. Inclusive of the bounding cysteine and phenylalanine, the CDR3 is 16 residues long. Kept here is only the CDR3 DNA, which spans 48 bases and is read in frame from base 1. Per the germline V gene, MGHRA is the CDR1 and YSYEKL is the CDR2. On the study overall, not on this receptor specifically: How much clinical and demographic metadata was included differed by source and by participant, and the metadata was provided uncurated.

Each collaborating institution followed its own protocols to collect whole blood in K2EDTA tubes. Collaborator samples were shipped for TCRbeta analysis as frozen whole blood, isolated PBMCs, or DNA extracted from either sample type. To note about this clone: The specificity of this receptor is unknown. Per-nucleotide qualities are absent, and no much larger clonotype sits a single base away.

Material for sequencing was peripheral blood. This clonotype was sampled from a man between 65 and 85 years old with active COVID-19. The chain is assembled from TRBV4-1 and TRBJ2-1, and TRBD1 aligns with 10 junction nucleotides. The DNA is TGCGCCAGCAGGGACCCCGGGACAGGGGATCCCGGTGAGCAGTTCTTC. Its product reads: CASRDPGTGDPGEQFF.